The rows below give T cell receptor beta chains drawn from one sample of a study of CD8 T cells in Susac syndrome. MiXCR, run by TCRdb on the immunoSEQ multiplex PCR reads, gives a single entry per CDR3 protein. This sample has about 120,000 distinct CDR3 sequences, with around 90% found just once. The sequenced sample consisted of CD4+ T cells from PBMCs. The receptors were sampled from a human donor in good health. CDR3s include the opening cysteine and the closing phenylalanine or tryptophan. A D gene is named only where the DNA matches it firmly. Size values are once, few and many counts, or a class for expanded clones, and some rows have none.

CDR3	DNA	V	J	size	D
CSAPTLNSYEQYF	TGCAGTGCCCCGACCCTAAATTCCTACGAGCAGTACTTC	TRBV20-1	TRBJ2-7	-	-
CSVRSGTGGYEQYF	TGCAGCGTTCGTTCCGGGACAGGGGGTTACGAGCAGTACTTC	TRBV29-1	TRBJ2-7	-	TRBD1
CASTQDSVSYTF	TGTGCCAGTACTCAGGACAGTGTGTCCTACACCTTC	TRBV19	TRBJ1-2	-	-
CASSQDLTGSTEAFF	TGCGCCAGCAGCCAAGACCTGACAGGGAGCACTGAAGCTTTCTTT	TRBV4-3	TRBJ1-1	-	TRBD1
CARGGTGPYEQYF	TGTGCCAGAGGGGGGACAGGGCCCTACGAGCAGTACTTC	TRBV2	TRBJ2-7	few	TRBD1
CASTLRELVVKNIQYF	TGTGCCAGCACGTTGCGGGAGTTGGTAGTCAAAAACATTCAGTACTTC	TRBV5-6	TRBJ2-4	-	TRBD2
CASSLRDRGRSPLHF	TGCGCCAGCAGCTTACGGGACAGGGGGCGTTCACCCCTCCACTTT	TRBV5-1	TRBJ1-6	-	TRBD1
CSARVPGGRTEAFF	TGCAGTGCTAGAGTGCCCGGGGGGAGGACTGAAGCTTTCTTT	TRBV20-1	TRBJ1-1	-	-
CASSYGGKGEQYF	TGTGCCAGCAGTTACGGGGGAAAGGGTGAGCAGTACTTC	TRBV12-3/TRBV12-4	TRBJ2-7	-	-
CASSLVQGAWNTEAFF	TGTGCCAGCAGTTTAGTACAGGGGGCTTGGAACACTGAAGCTTTCTTT	TRBV6-5	TRBJ1-1	-	TRBD1
CSVECGAKRGNQPQHF	TGCAGCGTTGAATGTGGGGCCAAGCGTGGCAATCAGCCCCAGCATTTT	TRBV29-1	TRBJ1-5	-	-
CASSSSGGGLSYEQYF	TGTGCCAGCAGCTCTTCTGGGGGGGGCCTTTCCTACGAGCAGTACTTC	TRBV16	TRBJ2-7	-	-
CATGPQETQYF	TGTGCCACCGGCCCCCAAGAGACCCAGTACTTC	TRBV10-3	TRBJ2-5	-	-
CSARNLRTREPEAFF	TGCAGTGCTAGAAACCTTCGGACACGCGAACCTGAAGCTTTCTTT	TRBV20-1	TRBJ1-1	-	-
CASSLPPGHGTEAFF	TGTGCCAGCAGTTTACCCCCAGGGCATGGCACTGAAGCTTTCTTT	TRBV12-3/TRBV12-4	TRBJ1-1	-	-
CSVRHVPNQPQHF	TGCAGCGTAAGACACGTCCCAAATCAGCCCCAGCATTTT	TRBV29-1	TRBJ1-5	-	-